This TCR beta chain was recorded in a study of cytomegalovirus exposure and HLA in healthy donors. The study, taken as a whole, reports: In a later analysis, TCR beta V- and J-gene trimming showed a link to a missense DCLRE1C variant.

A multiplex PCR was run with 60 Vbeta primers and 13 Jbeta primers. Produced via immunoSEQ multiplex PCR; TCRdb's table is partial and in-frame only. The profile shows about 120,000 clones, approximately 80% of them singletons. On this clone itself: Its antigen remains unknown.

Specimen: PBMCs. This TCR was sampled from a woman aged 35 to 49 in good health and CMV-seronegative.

CDR3 region: CSAWTSGVETQYF. CDR3 DNA: TGCAGCGCCTGGACTAGCGGCGTGGAGACCCAGTACTTC. This chain connects TRBV29-1 to TRBJ2-5, with 10 bases matching TRBD2. The germline CDR1 and CDR2 sequences are SQVTM and ANQGSEA. Unmatched junction bases numbered 7, after V lost 7 bases and J lost 5 bases. This CDR3 comprises 13 residues. Full variable domain (rest looked up from reference TRBV29-1 and TRBJ2-5): SAVISQKPSRDICQRGTSLTIQCQVDSQVTMMFWYRQQPGQSLTLIATANQGSEATYESGFVIDKFPISRPNLTFSTLTVSNMSPEDSSIYLCSAWTSGVETQYFGPGTRLLVL.